The following is a T cell receptor (beta chain) sequence with its context. As yet, its antigen is unknown. This entry belongs to a study of identical twins. Germline V CDR1 and CDR2: SGDLS, YYNGEE. This CDR3 has 14 amino acids. Trimming left V 2 bases short and J 0 bases short, with 8 bases between. General observations from the study: In monozygotic twins, models underestimated the sharing of out-of-frame TCR alpha.

TCRdb recomputed calls from the 5' RACE reads with MiXCR, one row per CDR3 protein. The sample has a few hundred thousand distinct CDR3 sequences, roughly 9.9% seen once; the top ten hold more than 2.5%. These records were also assigned to another study, of yellow fever vaccine responses in identical twins.

This clonotype was sampled from a woman in her late teens or twenties in good health. This chain connects TRBV9 to TRBJ1-1; TRBD1 is a possible D gene (5 bases). The sequencing sample was made of PBMCs. The CDR3 region has the DNA TGTGCCAGCAGCGTTTCGGGGCTGAACACTGAAGCTTTCTTT. It translates to CASSVSGLNTEAFF.